The entry below gives a single T cell receptor (beta chain) sequence along with its context. The target antigen is unknown. This record comes from a study of cytomegalovirus exposure and HLA in healthy donors. Study results and limitations: Equally common other TCR beta chains were less clonally expanded than HLA-associated ones, a later analysis found.

Trimming removed 1 base from V and 0 bases from J; junction bases left unmatched: 4. CDR3 length: 16 residues. Germline values: CDR1 SNHLY, CDR2 FYNNEI. The PCR had 60 Vbeta and 13 Jbeta primers. The repertoire was sequenced with immunoSEQ multiplex PCR; TCRdb's copy has only in-frame clones and lacks some. The sample records 100,000 to 150,000 clones, around three quarters being singletons. This TCR came from a female donor in good health and CMV-seronegative. This rearrangement joins TRBV2 to TRBJ2-7, with 9 nucleotides matching TRBD2. The sequenced material came from PBMCs. The CDR3 coding sequence is TGTGCCAGCAGTGAAGGGGGTAGCGGGAGCTCCTACGAGCAGTACTTC. Translated, it gives CASSEGGSGSSYEQYF.